The rows below give T cell receptor beta chains drawn from one sample of a study of neurological immune-mediated disorders. A single record per CDR3 protein comes from TCRdb applying MiXCR to the 5' RACE reads. In the table there are 25,000 to 35,000 distinct CDR3 sequences, 1.5% of which are singletons. Sequencing input: PBMCs. All receptors derive from a woman aged 25-40 years with multiple sclerosis. Both conserved end residues are part of each CDR3. The D gene is left open where the match is weak. Only some rows state a clone size, as once, few, many or a class for expanded clones.

D	V	J	size	DNA	CDR3
TRBD2	TRBV20-1	TRBJ2-3	many	TGCAGTGCCATACTGCGGGGGGGCGAAGATACGCAGTATTTT	CSAILRGGEDTQYF
TRBD2	TRBV12-3/TRBV12-4	TRBJ2-5	many	TGTGCCAGCAGTTTCGTCGGGGCGGGGGATTTGGAGACCCAGTACTTC	CASSFVGAGDLETQYF
-	TRBV29-1	TRBJ2-1	many	TGCAGCGTTGAAGACCCGTTTGAGGGCGGCGTCTACAATGAGCAGTTCTTC	CSVEDPFEGGVYNEQFF
TRBD1	TRBV7-2	TRBJ2-5	many	TGTGCCAGCAGCTCGGGACAGGTGGAAGAGACCCAGTACTTC	CASSSGQVEETQYF
-	TRBV12-3/TRBV12-4	TRBJ2-1	-	TGTGCCAGCAGTTTAGCGCCGAGATATGAGCAGTTCTTC	CASSLAPRYEQFF
-	TRBV20-1	TRBJ2-2	many	TGCAGTGCTAGGACCCCGGGCACCGGGGAGCTGTTTTTT	CSARTPGTGELFF
TRBD2	TRBV7-2	TRBJ2-5	many	TGTGCCAGCAGCCTGAGTACTAGCGGGGGTCAAGAGACCCAGTACTTC	CASSLSTSGGQETQYF
-	TRBV20-1	TRBJ1-2	many	TGCAGTGCTAGACCTCACGCAGGCCCCCCGGGTGATGGCTACACCTTC	CSARPHAGPPGDGYTF
-	TRBV20-1	TRBJ1-3	many	TGCAGTGCTAGAGTAAGAGGGGTTGCTGGAAACACCATATATTTT	CSARVRGVAGNTIYF
-	TRBV7-8	TRBJ2-3	many	TGTGCCAGCAGCCCGCCTAGAGCGGATACGCAGTATTTT	CASSPPRADTQYF
-	TRBV20-1	TRBJ2-7	many	TGCAGTGCTAGGCTTGGTACCTACGAGCAGTACTTC	CSARLGTYEQYF
TRBD1	TRBV27	TRBJ2-7	many	TGTGCCAGCGGGCCCGGGACAGGTTCGTACGAGCAGTACTTC	CASGPGTGSYEQYF
TRBD2	TRBV20-1	TRBJ2-3	many	TGCAGTGCTAGAGATGTAGCGGGGCGCACAGATACGCAGTATTTT	CSARDVAGRTDTQYF
-	TRBV19	TRBJ2-3	many	TGTGCCAGTAGTATTCGGCTCTTCAGCACAGATACGCAGTATTTT	CASSIRLFSTDTQYF
TRBD2	TRBV7-2	TRBJ2-3	many	TGTGCCAGCAGCTTACGAGCGGGGGTGCGTAGAGATACGCAGTATTTT	CASSLRAGVRRDTQYF
-	TRBV6-1	TRBJ2-7	many	TGTGCCAGCAGTGAAATAGGGCCCTACTCCTACGAGCAGTACTTC	CASSEIGPYSYEQYF